The sequence of this T cell receptor beta chain was determined in a study of graft-versus-host responses after intestinal transplantation. In the study overall: Anti-thymocyte globulin induction preceded about 3 years of tacrolimus and steroid maintenance in all recipients.

Note on this clone: What it binds is unknown.

Clones were sequenced by immunoSEQ multiplex PCR, and TCRdb holds only the in-frame ones, with some missing. The sample records approximately 25,000 clones, roughly four fifths being singletons. The clonotype was recovered from a human donor who was the organ donor for an intestinal transplant. The input for sequencing was unstimulated CD8+ T cells sorted from spleen or lymph node cells, taken before transplant.

The CDR3 protein is CASSSIRDRSSYEQYF. DNA of the CDR3: TGTGCCAGCAGCTCCATCCGGGACAGGAGCTCCTACGAGCAGTACTTC. The chain recombines TRBV7-8 with TRBJ2-7, with 8 positions matching TRBD1. V trimming: 4 bases; J trimming: 0 bases; junction bases outside the gene matches: 8. Germline V CDR1 and CDR2: SGHVS, FQNEAQ. This CDR3 spans 16 amino acids. The full variable domain, with the rest looked up from reference TRBV7-8 and TRBJ2-7, is GAGVSQSPRYKVAKRGQDVALRCDPISGHVSLFWYQQALGQGPEFLTYFQNEAQLDKSGLPSDRFFAERPEGSVSTLKIQRTQQEDSAVYLCASSSIRDRSSYEQYFGPGTRLTVT.